These 32 T cell receptor beta chains originate from one sample sequenced in a study of cytomegalovirus exposure and HLA in healthy donors. Only in-frame clones appear in the TCRdb table, and some are missing; sequencing was by immunoSEQ multiplex PCR. The sample holds 120,000 to 150,000 clones, approximately 93% seen once. The source material was PBMCs. Receptors were obtained from a man younger than 30 in good health and CMV-seronegative.

This chain joins TRBV18 and TRBJ2-1; 12 nucleotides align to TRBD2. There are 14 residues in the CDR3. The trim removed 3 bases at V and 8 bases at J, leaving 2 bases unmatched. The germline V gene encodes CDR1 KGHSH and CDR2 LQKENI. CDR3 nucleotide sequence: TGTGCCAGCTCACCCCTAGCGGGAGGGGATGAGCAGTTCTTC. It is translated as CASSPLAGGDEQFF.

The chain links TRBV5-8 to TRBJ1-5; D is uncertain. V lost 1 base to trimming and J lost 4 bases, with 6 bases between them. Germline V lookup: CDR1 SGHTS, CDR2 YDEGEE. This CDR3 contains 13 residues. DNA of the CDR3: TGTGCCAGCAGCTTGACCGGGAATCAGCCCCAGCATTTT. Encoded protein: CASSLTGNQPQHF.

The rearrangement uses TRBV7-6 and TRBJ2-1; TRBD2 matches 7 bases. Trimming removed 1 base from V and 6 bases from J; junction bases left unmatched: 9. Looked up from germline, CDR1 is SGHVS and CDR2 is FNYEAQ. The CDR3 spans 16 residues. The CDR3 DNA sequence: TGTGCCAGCAGCTTAGGGGGCGGGAGAGGGTCCAATGAGCAGTTCTTC. Translating it yields CASSLGGGRGSNEQFF.

V and J are TRBV2 and TRBJ2-3; 8 positions match TRBD1. The CDR3 is made up of 14 amino acids. V was pared by 6 bases and J by 3 bases, with 5 bases of the junction left unmatched. CDR1 is SNHLY, CDR2 FYNNEI, per germline. The CDR3, as DNA: TGTGCCAGCAGGAATCGACAGGGGACAGATACGCAGTATTTT. Its translation is CASRNRQGTDTQYF.

The V and J genes are TRBV9 and TRBJ1-6; 7 nucleotides line up with TRBD1. The CDR3 runs to 16 residues. With 0 bases clipped from V and 2 bases from J, the junction kept 2 bases outside the gene matches. Germline values: CDR1 SGDLS, CDR2 YYNGEE. Here the CDR3 DNA reads TGTGCCAGCAGCGTAGAAGGGGGCCCCTATAATTCACCCCTCCACTTT. It encodes CASSVEGGPYNSPLHF.

The CDR3 loop reads CASSLGAGGAWETQYF. DNA of the CDR3: TGTGCCAGCAGCTTAGGAGCGGGGGGAGCTTGGGAGACCCAGTACTTC. The chain uses TRBV7-6 and TRBJ2-5; 9 bases agree with TRBD2. Looked up from germline, CDR1 is SGHVS and CDR2 is FNYEAQ. CDR3 length: 16 amino acids. After removal of 1 base from V and 5 bases from J, the junction contained 8 bases not matched to a gene. Full variable domain (remainder filled in from reference TRBV7-6 and TRBJ2-5): GAGVSQSPRYKVTKRGQDVALRCDPISGHVSLYWYRQALGQGPEFLTYFNYEAQQDKSGLPNDRFSAERPEGSISTLTIQRTEQRDSAMYRCASSLGAGGAWETQYFGPGTRLLVL.

This clone was counted a single time. The V call is TRBV6-4, the J call TRBJ1-4; D call uncertain. The CDR3 length is 15 residues. CDR1 and CDR2 (germline): MRHNA, SNTAGT. V was pared by 0 bases and J by 0 bases, with 5 bases between. The CDR3 DNA follows: TGTGCCAGCAGTGACTCCGACACAACTAATGAAAAACTGTTTTTT. Translating gives CASSDSDTTNEKLFF.

V gene TRBV18 combines with J gene TRBJ2-2; TRBD2 matches at 8 bases. The germline V gene encodes CDR1 KGHSH and CDR2 LQKENI. The CDR3 covers 17 residues. The trim removed 5 bases at V and 4 bases at J, leaving 12 bases unmatched. The CDR3 loop reads CASSDPASGSGTGELFF. In DNA form, the CDR3 reads TGTGCCAGCTCAGACCCAGCCAGCGGGAGTGGCACCGGGGAGCTGTTTTTT. Together with reference TRBV18 and TRBJ2-2, the CDR3 gives the full variable domain: NAGVMQNPRHLVRRRGQEARLRCSPMKGHSHVYWYRQLPEEGLKFMVYLQKENIIDESGMPKERFSAEFPKEGPSILRIQQVVRGDSAAYFCASSDPASGSGTGELFFGEGSRLTVL.

J is TRBJ2-5 and V is TRBV5-1; 9 nucleotides agree with TRBD2. There are 17 residues in the CDR3. V shed 0 bases, J shed 2 bases, and the junction held 8 bases outside the gene matches. Per germline, CDR1 SGHRS and CDR2 YFSETQ. The CDR3 DNA follows: TGCGCCAGCAGCTTGGGGGGAACTAGCGGGTTTCAAGAGACCCAGTACTTC. It specifies CASSLGGTSGFQETQYF.

The chain combines TRBV6-5 with TRBJ1-5; D gene unclear. CDR3 length: 13 amino acids. Germline CDR1 reads MNHEY; CDR2 reads SVGAGI. V was pared by 2 bases and J by 8 bases, with 10 bases between. CDR3 nucleotides: TGTGCCAGCAGTTACGAGGGTTTTAAGCCCCAGCATTTT. This translates into CASSYEGFKPQHF.

This sequence joins TRBV7-9 and TRBJ2-1; D is possibly TRBD1 (6 bases). Trimming removed 1 base from V and 6 bases from J, with 13 bases in between. This CDR3 region has 15 residues. The V gene's germline CDR1 is SEHNR and CDR2 FQNEAQ (reference sequence). The CDR3 DNA reads TGTGCCAGCAGCTTAGGGCAGGGGCTGGGCAATGAGCAGTTCTTC. It is translated as CASSLGQGLGNEQFF.

J is TRBJ1-1 and V is TRBV30; D might be TRBD1 (5 bases). V lost 2 bases and J 1 base, leaving 14 bases between the germline ends. Looked up from germline, CDR1 is GTSNPN and CDR2 is SVGIG (reference sequence). The CDR3 contains 15 residues. The CDR3 loop is CAWSPIRQTNTEAFF. CDR3 coding DNA: TGTGCCTGGAGTCCCATAAGACAGACGAACACTGAAGCTTTCTTT. The whole variable domain, remainder taken from reference TRBV30 and TRBJ1-1, is SQTIHQWPATLVQPVGSPLSLECTVEGTSNPNLYWYRQAAGRGLQLLFYSVGIGQISSEVPQNLSASRPQDRQFILSSKKLLLSDSGFYLCAWSPIRQTNTEAFFGQGTRLTVV.

The chain combines TRBV25-1 with TRBJ2-7, with TRBD1 identical over 9 bases. Germline V gene lookup returns CDR1 MGHDK and CDR2 SYGVNS. Trimming took 8 bases from V and 3 from J; bases not matched to a gene: 5. This CDR3 spans 13 amino acids. The CDR3 region has the DNA TGTGCCAGCGAACGGACAGGGGACTACGAGCAGTACTTC. Residues: CASERTGDYEQYF.

The chain uses TRBV6-1 and TRBJ1-5; no clear D. The CDR3 consists of 15 residues. Trimming left V 5 bases short and J 6 bases short, with 17 bases between. Germline CDR1 is MNHNS and CDR2 is SASEGT. DNA for the CDR3: TGTGCCAGCAGTACATGGACGGGAATAGTTCAGCCCCAGCATTTT. Encoded protein: CASSTWTGIVQPQHF.

The gene calls are TRBV7-9 and TRBJ2-7; the D gene is possibly TRBD1 (6 bases). Germline V gene sequence: CDR1 SEHNR, CDR2 FQNEAQ (reference sequence). This CDR3 spans 13 amino acids. V was shortened by 4 bases and J by 2 bases, with 9 bases between the two germline ends. The CDR3: CASSYRETYEQYF. The DNA of the CDR3 is TGTGCCAGCAGCTACAGGGAAACCTACGAGCAGTACTTC.

This chain joins TRBV11-2 and TRBJ2-3, with 10 bases lining up with TRBD2. CDR1 and CDR2 from the germline V gene are SGHAT and FQNNGV. The V gene end was trimmed by 2 bases and the J gene end by 0 bases; junction bases not matched to a gene: 8. The CDR3 length is 18 residues. CDR3: CASSLRLAGVISTDTQYF. DNA of the CDR3: TGTGCCAGCAGCTTACGCCTAGCGGGAGTTATCAGCACAGATACGCAGTATTTT.

This chain connects TRBV6-6 to TRBJ1-3; D possibly corresponds to TRBD1 (6 bases). Germline V lookup: CDR1 MNHNY, CDR2 SVGAGI (reference sequence). V lost 4 bases and J 0 bases, leaving 7 bases between the germline ends. This CDR3 contains 14 residues. CDR3 sequence (DNA): TGTGCCAGCAGTTGGGACAACTCTGGAAACACCATATATTTT. Protein: CASSWDNSGNTIYF.

This chain links TRBV5-1 with TRBJ2-5; D is uncertain. CDR1 and CDR2 from the germline V gene are SGHRS and YFSETQ. With 4 bases removed from V and 4 bases from J, the gap between germline ends came to 14 bases. This CDR3 spans 14 amino acids. This chain's CDR3 is CASSLNAAGETQYF. DNA of the CDR3: TGCGCCAGCAGCCTAAATGCCGCAGGAGAGACCCAGTACTTC.

V usage is TRBV5-1 and J usage is TRBJ1-1; D uncertain. Deletions cut 4 bases from V and 0 bases from J, with 13 bases between. CDR1 and CDR2 (germline): SGHRS, YFSETQ. There are 15 residues in the CDR3. CDR3 nucleotides: TGCGCCAGCAGCGCGGATAGTAGTTTGAACACTGAAGCTTTCTTT. This gives the protein CASSADSSLNTEAFF.

The chain links TRBV5-6 to TRBJ2-7; a weak D match, TRBD1 (5 bases). The CDR3 loop spans 13 amino acids. Germline values: CDR1 SGHDT, CDR2 YYEEEE. V dropped 1 base and J dropped 3 bases, with 8 bases sitting between them. In nucleotides, the CDR3 is TGTGCCAGCAGCTTGTTCAGGGACTACGAGCAGTACTTC. Its translation is CASSLFRDYEQYF.

CDR3 sequence reads: CASSLGAGNNSPLHF. The DNA of the CDR3 is TGCGCCAGCAGCTTGGGGGCAGGGAATAATTCACCCCTCCACTTT. This sequence joins TRBV5-1 and TRBJ1-6; maybe TRBD1 (5 bases). CDR3 length: 15 amino acids. CDR1 and CDR2 (germline): SGHRS, YFSETQ. V lost 0 bases to trimming and J lost 5 bases, with 9 bases between them.

The rearrangement links TRBV7-9 to TRBJ2-5, with 7 positions matching TRBD2. The ends lost 4 bases at V and 3 bases at J; junction bases unmatched: 2. The CDR3 is made up of 13 amino acids. Germline-derived CDR1 and CDR2 are SEHNR and FQNEAQ (reference sequence). The CDR3 sequence: CASSWGREETQYF. CDR3 DNA sequence: TGTGCCAGCAGCTGGGGGAGGGAAGAGACCCAGTACTTC.

The chain employs TRBV2 and TRBJ1-2; TRBD1 matches 7 bases. The length of the CDR3 is 12 residues. Trimming took 8 bases from V and 2 from J; bases not matched to a gene: 2. Germline-derived CDR1 and CDR2 are SNHLY and FYNNEI. Written as DNA, the CDR3 is TGTGCCAGCTTGACAGGGAACTATGGCTACACCTTC. It yields the protein CASLTGNYGYTF.

The genes are TRBV7-9 and TRBJ2-2, with 11 bases fitting TRBD1. Trimming took 0 bases from V and 5 from J; bases not matched to a gene: 2. In germline, CDR1 is SEHNR, CDR2 FQNEAQ (reference sequence). CDR3 length: 16 residues. This CDR3 is CASSLAGTGGTGELFF. DNA of the CDR3: TGTGCCAGCAGCTTAGCGGGGACAGGGGGGACCGGGGAGCTGTTTTTT.

The V call is TRBV11-2, the J call TRBJ2-7; 13 bases are a match to TRBD2. Germline assignment: CDR1 SGHAT and CDR2 FQNNGV. CDR3 length: 15 amino acids. The J segment lost 6 bases and the V segment lost 3 bases, leaving 5 bases of the junction unmatched. CDR3 sequence (DNA): TGTGCCAGCAGCTTTGGACTAGCGGGAGTCGGCGAGCAGTACGTC. It specifies CASSFGLAGVGEQYV.

The genes are TRBV9 and TRBJ2-3, with a possible D match to TRBD2 (7 bases). The V end was cut by 5 bases, the J end by 3 bases, with 10 bases between. The CDR3 length is 13 residues. CDR1 is SGDLS and CDR2 is YYNGEE in the germline V gene. CDR3 sequence reads: CASSEGGTDTQYF. For the CDR3, the DNA is TGTGCCAGCAGTGAGGGGGGGACAGATACGCAGTATTTT.

This chain uses TRBV5-1 with TRBJ2-7; the D gene is possibly TRBD1 (6 bases). V gave up 4 bases and J gave up 2 bases, with 19 bases separating them. Germline assignment: CDR1 SGHRS and CDR2 YFSETQ. CDR3 length: 16 amino acids. The CDR3 loop is CASSEPPRGATYEQYV. The CDR3 nucleotides read TGCGCCAGCAGCGAACCCCCCAGGGGCGCAACCTACGAGCAGTACGTC.

The chain is built from TRBV11-2 and TRBJ2-7, with 8 bases lining up with TRBD2. V lost 3 bases, J lost 7 bases, and 11 bases stayed unmatched. The CDR3 has 15 residues. Per germline, CDR1 SGHAT and CDR2 FQNNGV. In DNA form, the CDR3 reads TGTGCCAGCAGCTTTCGTGGGAGCGGGAGAAAGGAGCAGTACGTC. This translates into CASSFRGSGRKEQYV.

In its sample, this clone was seen once. The genes are TRBV19 and TRBJ2-2; D may be TRBD2 (6 bases). Germline V lookup: CDR1 LNHDA, CDR2 SQIVND (reference sequence). Trimming took 6 bases from V and 0 from J, leaving 17 bases between them. CDR3 size: 17 residues. CDR3 DNA sequence: TGTGCCAGTAGCCCCCGGTGGGTAGCGGCGAACACCGGGGAGCTGTTTTTT. This sequence encodes CASSPRWVAANTGELFF.

The chain uses TRBV7-3 and TRBJ2-2, with 15 nucleotides matching TRBD2. Germline CDR1 reads SGHTA; CDR2 reads FQGTGA. The CDR3 extends over 18 amino acids. After removal of 3 bases from V and 6 bases from J, the junction contained 8 bases not matched to a gene. The CDR3 sequence is CASSLGGLAGGPAGELFF. CDR3 DNA: TGTGCCAGCAGCTTGGGCGGACTAGCGGGGGGGCCCGCCGGGGAGCTGTTTTTT.

V usage is TRBV9 and J usage is TRBJ2-7; 7 nucleotides align to TRBD1. The CDR3 consists of 13 residues. The V and J ends lost 3 bases and 3 bases, in that order; junction bases with no gene match: 3. The germline V gene has CDR1 SGDLS and CDR2 YYNGEE. The CDR3 is CASSGGQSYEQYF. The CDR3 DNA sequence: TGTGCCAGCAGCGGGGGACAGAGCTACGAGCAGTACTTC.

V gene TRBV30 combines with J gene TRBJ2-2; perhaps TRBD2 as D (6 bases). CDR3 length equals 15 residues. The V end was cut by 5 bases, the J end by 3 bases, with 16 bases between. Germline loops: CDR1 GTSNPN, CDR2 SVGIG (reference sequence). The CDR3 DNA follows: TGTGCCTGGCATGGGGGGACGGCGGACACCGGGGAGCTGTTTTTT. Amino acid sequence: CAWHGGTADTGELFF.